A selection of T cell receptor beta chains follows, all from one sample in a study of shared clonotypes between healthy human individuals. This table comes from immunoSEQ multiplex PCR, and its TCRdb copy is limited to in-frame clones, with some not included. The sample includes roughly 550,000 clones, 95% of them seen just once. Sequencing input: naive CD8+ T cells sorted from blood. The origin of the receptors is a woman between 25 and 40 years old in good health. Both conserved end residues are part of each CDR3.

CDR3: CASSFGGTGTGDTGELFF
V: TRBV5-6
J: TRBJ2-2

CDR3: CASSPTGRDEAFF
V: TRBV13
J: TRBJ1-1

CDR3: CASSPSGSNTGELFF
V: TRBV18
J: TRBJ2-2

CDR3: CASSLGFGQGSDGYTF
V: TRBV5-1
J: TRBJ1-2

CDR3: CASRPGELLF
V: TRBV27
J: TRBJ2-2

CDR3: CASSLGAGTAFF
V: TRBV5-1
J: TRBJ1-1

CDR3: CASSVRVESDEQFF
V: TRBV9
J: TRBJ2-1

CDR3: CATSSPGLLQETQYF
V: TRBV15
J: TRBJ2-5

CDR3: CASSFSGSSYNEQFF
V: TRBV7-9
J: TRBJ2-1

CDR3: CASSSGLAGRYNEQFF
V: TRBV9
J: TRBJ2-1

CDR3: CASSPKTDRVETQYF
V: TRBV5-1
J: TRBJ2-5

CDR3: CASSSTRPGTGNEKLFF
V: TRBV7-9
J: TRBJ1-4

CDR3: CASKVWQGLVNEQFF
V: TRBV19
J: TRBJ2-1

CDR3: CASNPPLRGAPYEQYF
V: TRBV28
J: TRBJ2-7

CDR3: CASSVGQSIPPYF
V: TRBV10-2
J: TRBJ1-3

CDR3: CASSEVWGSNTEAFF
V: TRBV2
J: TRBJ1-1

CDR3: CASSPPGLAGVGSYEQYF
V: TRBV7-7
J: TRBJ2-7

CDR3: CASSITTGSYNEQFF
V: TRBV19
J: TRBJ2-1

CDR3: CASSLVGRFPYEQYF
V: TRBV5-8
J: TRBJ2-7

CDR3: CASSPTPVIQPQHF
V: TRBV4-1
J: TRBJ1-5

CDR3: CAISPGAGREGETQYF
V: TRBV10-3
J: TRBJ2-5

CDR3: CASSEGDINEKLFF
V: TRBV2
J: TRBJ1-4

CDR3: CASSQGATSYEQYF
V: TRBV7-6
J: TRBJ2-7

CDR3: CASSPVLYSGSDTQYF
V: TRBV28
J: TRBJ2-3

CDR3: CASSLVAGSFYNEQFF
V: TRBV28
J: TRBJ2-1

CDR3: CATTKKTGGYGNTIYF
V: TRBV6-6
J: TRBJ1-3

CDR3: CASSQELAGNPYNEQFF
V: TRBV4-1
J: TRBJ2-1

CDR3: CASSSPRNNSYEQYF
V: TRBV19
J: TRBJ2-7

CDR3: CASGGSGRADEQFF
V: TRBV7-9
J: TRBJ2-1

CDR3: CASSRYNEQFF
V: TRBV4-1
J: TRBJ2-1

CDR3: CASRLKGGVTEAFF
V: TRBV2
J: TRBJ1-1

CDR3: CASSVVGSRAEAFF
V: TRBV27
J: TRBJ1-1

CDR3: CASSYTGSLSDTQYF
V: TRBV6-5
J: TRBJ2-3

CDR3: CASSHDSYEQYF
V: TRBV11-2
J: TRBJ2-7

CDR3: CATSRDLRYTEAFF
V: TRBV15
J: TRBJ1-1

CDR3: CASSLRTGVDEQFF
V: TRBV9
J: TRBJ2-1